This T cell receptor (beta chain) was found in a study of blood T cell repertoires in COVID-19. Overall study: Sources were T cells, B-cell-depleted T cells, or PBMCs; the material itself was cDNA or gDNA.

Sequencing used immunoSEQ multiplex PCR; TCRdb keeps in-frame clones, though not all of them. The sample includes 350,000 to 550,000 clones, 75% to 90% of them seen just once. Germline loops: CDR1 SGHAT, CDR2 FQNNGV. Trimming stripped 3 bases from V and 1 base from J, with 10 bases between. The CDR3 is 15 residues long. Donors of Cohort 3 who recovered were those that had two negative PCRs, clearance, or symptom resolution. The sample was PBMCs or T cells enriched from blood (not recorded which). The TCR originated in a young man who had recovered from COVID-19. V usage is TRBV11-2 and J usage is TRBJ2-1; D not certain. DNA of the CDR3: TGTGCCAGCAGCTTTACTCCTCTATCCTACAATGAGCAGTTCTTC. Amino acids: CASSFTPLSYNEQFF.